This TCR beta chain was observed in a study of blood T cell repertoires in COVID-19. Measured with immunoSEQ multiplex PCR; TCRdb has only the in-frame clones, and not every one. Of about 200,000 clones listed, about 86% were seen once; the top ten hold roughly 4.9%. The CDR3 extends over 17 amino acids. The J segment lost 2 bases and the V segment lost 0 bases, leaving 4 bases of the junction unmatched. Looked up from germline, CDR1 is LNHNV and CDR2 is YYDKDF (reference sequence). The material sequenced was PBMCs or T cells enriched from blood (not recorded which). The receptor was derived from a woman aged 30 to 39 who had been exposed to COVID-19. The chain uses TRBV15 and TRBJ2-5; 12 bases agree with TRBD2. The CDR3 loop reads CATSRDILAGGQETQYF. In DNA form, the CDR3 reads TGTGCCACCAGCAGAGATATACTAGCGGGGGGACAAGAGACCCAGTACTTC.